Presented here are 8 T cell receptor beta chains from one specimen sequenced in a study of T-cell reconstitution after alpha-beta-depleted transplantation in children. During its preparation, the TCRbeta library received unique molecular identifiers. TCRdb called the PCR reads again in MiXCR, with one record for every CDR3 protein. Of about 980,000 distinct CDR3 sequences detected, around 30% appear once; the ten largest clones hold roughly 31%. The source was PBMCs, mostly from graft donor cells, collected 360 days after TCRalphabeta/CD19-depleted stem cell transplant. These TCRs come from a boy under three years old who had a stem cell transplant for SCID, so the T cells may come from the graft donor.

Remarks on this clonotype: At one of its ends the junction is not consistent with the germline gene, which may arise from a read error. The rearrangement links TRBV19 to TRBJ1-1, with TRBD1 matching over 7 bases. The CDR3 runs 11 residues. Germline V gives CDR1 LNHDA, CDR2 SQIVND (reference sequence). The DNA of the CDR3 is TGTGCCAGTAGTATCACCGGGACAGCCCGTTTC. It specifies CASSITGTARF.

This clonotype turned up a few times. The chain recombines TRBV12-3 or TRBV12-4 with TRBJ2-2; maybe TRBD1 (5 bases). V was trimmed by 6 bases and J by 7 bases, leaving 12 bases between them. CDR3 length equals 13 residues. CDR3 protein: CASRDRNGGELFF. Here the CDR3 DNA reads TGTGCCAGCAGAGACAGAAACGGCGGGGAGCTGTTTTTT.

In this sample, this clonotype turned up many times. The genes are TRBV11-1 and TRBJ2-3, with D hard to call. Germline V CDR1 and CDR2: SGHAT, FQDESV (reference sequence). This CDR3 is built from 10 residues. Trimming took 5 bases from V and 6 from J, leaving 3 bases between them. CDR3 amino acids: CASSGDTQYF. The CDR3 DNA sequence: TGTGCCAGCAGCGGGGATACGCAGTATTTT.

This chain links TRBV11-1 with TRBJ2-4; 7 positions agree with TRBD1. With V trimmed by 1 base and J by 3 bases, 12 bases remained unmatched. CDR3 length equals 18 residues. The germline V gene has CDR1 SGHAT and CDR2 FQDESV (reference sequence). The CDR3 bases are TGTGCCAGCAGCTTAGTAGGTCCCCTAACAGGGGTCAAAAACATTCAGTACTTC. Translation gives CASSLVGPLTGVKNIQYF.

This chain joins TRBV12-3 or TRBV12-4 and TRBJ2-7, with no clear D. The length of the CDR3 is 12 residues. V dropped 3 bases and J dropped 5 bases, with 8 bases sitting between them. CDR3 in DNA: TGTGCCAGCAGTTTCCTCTGGAACGAGCAGTACTTC. Translation gives CASSFLWNEQYF.

This clonotype has only a few counts. The gene calls are TRBV24-1 and TRBJ2-2, with D uncertain. From germline, CDR1 is KGHDR and CDR2 SFDVKD. The CDR3 extends over 15 amino acids. The V gene lost 4 bases and the J gene lost 4 bases, with 12 bases spanning the gap. CDR3 region: CATSDPGSPTGELFF. CDR3 nucleotide sequence: TGTGCCACCAGTGACCCAGGAAGCCCCACCGGGGAGCTGTTTTTT.

The rearrangement uses TRBV12-3 or TRBV12-4 and TRBJ1-1; D may be TRBD1 (5 bases). This CDR3 spans 14 amino acids. Trimming removed 0 bases from V and 4 bases from J, with 9 bases in between. DNA for the CDR3: TGTGCCAGCAGTTTAGCGCTGGGGGTCACTGAAGCTTTCTTT. Its protein is CASSLALGVTEAFF.

In its sample, this clonotype was seen many times. The chain recombines TRBV3-1 with TRBJ2-3; the match to TRBD2 covers 9 bases. The CDR3 is 17 amino acids. V dropped 5 bases and J dropped 4; count of bases not matched to a gene: 13. Germline assignment: CDR1 LGHDT and CDR2 YNNKEL (reference sequence). The CDR3 nucleotides read TGTGCCAGCAGCACCCACGGGGGGCGGGAGGGACCAGATACGCAGTATTTT. The encoded protein is CASSTHGGREGPDTQYF.